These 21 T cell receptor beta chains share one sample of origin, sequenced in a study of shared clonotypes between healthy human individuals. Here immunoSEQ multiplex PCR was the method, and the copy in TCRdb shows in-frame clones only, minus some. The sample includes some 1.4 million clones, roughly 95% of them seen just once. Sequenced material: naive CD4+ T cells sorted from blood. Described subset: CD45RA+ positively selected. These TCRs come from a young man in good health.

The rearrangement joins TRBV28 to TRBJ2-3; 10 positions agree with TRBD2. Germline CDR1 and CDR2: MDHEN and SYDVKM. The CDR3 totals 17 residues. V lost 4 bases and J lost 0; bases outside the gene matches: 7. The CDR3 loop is CASSSFPSGRSTDTQYF. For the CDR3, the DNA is TGTGCCAGCAGTTCCTTCCCTAGCGGGAGAAGCACAGATACGCAGTATTTT.

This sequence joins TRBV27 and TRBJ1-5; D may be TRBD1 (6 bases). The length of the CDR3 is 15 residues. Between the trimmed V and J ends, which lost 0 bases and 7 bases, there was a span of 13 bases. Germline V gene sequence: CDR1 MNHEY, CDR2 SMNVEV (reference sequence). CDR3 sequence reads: CASSLSGTKGQPQHF. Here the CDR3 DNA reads TGTGCCAGCAGTTTATCCGGGACAAAAGGGCAGCCCCAGCATTTT.

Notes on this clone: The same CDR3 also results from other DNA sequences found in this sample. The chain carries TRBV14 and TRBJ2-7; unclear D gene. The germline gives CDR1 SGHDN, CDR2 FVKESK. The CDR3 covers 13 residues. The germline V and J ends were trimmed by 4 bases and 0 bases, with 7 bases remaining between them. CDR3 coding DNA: TGTGCCAGCAGCCCCTTGGGCTCCTACGAGCAGTACTTC. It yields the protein CASSPLGSYEQYF.

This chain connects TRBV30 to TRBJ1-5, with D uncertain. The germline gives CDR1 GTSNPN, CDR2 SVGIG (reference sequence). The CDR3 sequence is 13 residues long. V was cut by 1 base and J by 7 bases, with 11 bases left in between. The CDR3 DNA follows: TGTGCCTGGAGTGCAAACGCGGGCCAGCCCCAGCATTTT. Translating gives CAWSANAGQPQHF.

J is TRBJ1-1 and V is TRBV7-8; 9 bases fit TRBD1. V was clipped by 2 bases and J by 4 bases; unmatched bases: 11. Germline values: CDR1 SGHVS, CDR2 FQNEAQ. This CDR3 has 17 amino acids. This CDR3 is CASSLSLIRTGVTEAFF. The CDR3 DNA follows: TGTGCCAGCAGCTTATCTCTGATACGGACAGGGGTCACTGAAGCTTTCTTT.

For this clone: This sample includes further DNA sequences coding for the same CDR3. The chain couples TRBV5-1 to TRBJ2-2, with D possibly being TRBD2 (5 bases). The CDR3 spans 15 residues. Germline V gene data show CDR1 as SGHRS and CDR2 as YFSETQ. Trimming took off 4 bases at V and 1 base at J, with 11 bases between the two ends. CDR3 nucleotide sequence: TGCGCCAGCAGCCCCACGAGCGGGAACACCGGGGAGCTGTTTTTT. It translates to CASSPTSGNTGELFF.

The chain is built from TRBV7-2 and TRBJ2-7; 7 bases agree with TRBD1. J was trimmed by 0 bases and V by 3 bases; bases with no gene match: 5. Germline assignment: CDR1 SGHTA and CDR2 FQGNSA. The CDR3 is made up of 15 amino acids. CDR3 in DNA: TGTGCCAGCAGCTTTGAACAGGGGAACTCCTACGAGCAGTACTTC. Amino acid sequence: CASSFEQGNSYEQYF.

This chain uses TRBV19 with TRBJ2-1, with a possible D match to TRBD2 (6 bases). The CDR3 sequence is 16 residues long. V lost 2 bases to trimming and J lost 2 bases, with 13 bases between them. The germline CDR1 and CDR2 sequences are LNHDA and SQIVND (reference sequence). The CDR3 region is CASSISTGATYNEQFF. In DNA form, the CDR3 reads TGTGCCAGTAGTATATCGACGGGAGCCACCTACAATGAGCAGTTCTTC.

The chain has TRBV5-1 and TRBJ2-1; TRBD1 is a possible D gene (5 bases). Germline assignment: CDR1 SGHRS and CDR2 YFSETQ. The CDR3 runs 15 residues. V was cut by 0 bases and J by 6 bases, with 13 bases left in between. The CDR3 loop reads CASSLGTLRGNEQFF. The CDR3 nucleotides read TGCGCCAGCAGCTTGGGGACCTTAAGGGGCAATGAGCAGTTCTTC.

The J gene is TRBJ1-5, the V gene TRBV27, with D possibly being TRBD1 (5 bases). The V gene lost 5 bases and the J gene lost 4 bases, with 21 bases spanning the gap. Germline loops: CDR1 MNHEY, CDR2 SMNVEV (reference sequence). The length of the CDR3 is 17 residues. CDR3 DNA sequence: TGTGCCAGCAGTCGCAAGGGACTCTGGGAGGGGAATCAGCCCCAGCATTTT. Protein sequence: CASSRKGLWEGNQPQHF.

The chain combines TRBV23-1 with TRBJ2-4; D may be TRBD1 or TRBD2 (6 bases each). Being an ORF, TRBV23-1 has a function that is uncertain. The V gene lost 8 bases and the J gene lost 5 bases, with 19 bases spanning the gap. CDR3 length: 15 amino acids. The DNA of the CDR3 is TGCGCCAGCTTGAACAGGGAAAGGAGGGAAAACATTCAGTACTTC. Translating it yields CASLNRERRENIQYF.

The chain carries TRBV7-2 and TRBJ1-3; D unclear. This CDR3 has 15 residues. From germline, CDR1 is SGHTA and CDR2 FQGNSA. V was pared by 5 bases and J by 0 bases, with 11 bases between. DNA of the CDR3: TGTGCCAGCAGCCCGAGCGTCCACTCTGGAAACACCATATATTTT. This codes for CASSPSVHSGNTIYF.

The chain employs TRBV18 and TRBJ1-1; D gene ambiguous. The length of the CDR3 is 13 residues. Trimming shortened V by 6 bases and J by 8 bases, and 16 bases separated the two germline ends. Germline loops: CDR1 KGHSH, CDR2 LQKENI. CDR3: CASSRDPDREAFF. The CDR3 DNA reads TGTGCCAGCTCGCGCGACCCGGACCGGGAAGCTTTCTTT.

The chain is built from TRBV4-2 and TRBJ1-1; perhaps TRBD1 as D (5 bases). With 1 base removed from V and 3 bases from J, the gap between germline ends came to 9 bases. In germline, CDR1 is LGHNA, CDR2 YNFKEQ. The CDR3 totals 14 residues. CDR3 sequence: CASSQVNRYTEAFF. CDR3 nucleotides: TGTGCCAGCAGCCAAGTAAACAGGTACACTGAAGCTTTCTTT.

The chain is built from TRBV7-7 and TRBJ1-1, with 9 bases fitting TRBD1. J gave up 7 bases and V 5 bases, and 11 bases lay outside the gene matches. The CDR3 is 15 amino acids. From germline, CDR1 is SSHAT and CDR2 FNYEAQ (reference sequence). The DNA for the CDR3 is TGTGCCAGCAGCCCGTGGACAGGGGCGAAGGATGAAGCTTTCTTT. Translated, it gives CASSPWTGAKDEAFF.

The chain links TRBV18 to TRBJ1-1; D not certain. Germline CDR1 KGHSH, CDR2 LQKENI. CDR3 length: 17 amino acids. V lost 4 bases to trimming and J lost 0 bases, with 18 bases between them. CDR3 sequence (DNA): TGTGCCAGCTCACTGAAGTCAGGCACCGCCATGAACACTGAAGCTTTCTTT. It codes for CASSLKSGTAMNTEAFF.

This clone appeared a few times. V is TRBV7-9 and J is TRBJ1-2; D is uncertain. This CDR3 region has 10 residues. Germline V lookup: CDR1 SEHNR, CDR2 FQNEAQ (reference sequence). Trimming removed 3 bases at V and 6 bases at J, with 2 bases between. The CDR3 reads CASSFDGYTF. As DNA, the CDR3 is TGTGCCAGCAGCTTCGATGGCTACACCTTC. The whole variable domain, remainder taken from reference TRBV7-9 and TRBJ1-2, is DTGVSQNPRHKITKRGQNVTFRCDPISEHNRLYWYRQTLGQGPEFLTYFQNEAQLEKSRLLSDRFSAERPKGSFSTLEIQRTEQGDSAMYLCASSFDGYTFGSGTRLTVV.

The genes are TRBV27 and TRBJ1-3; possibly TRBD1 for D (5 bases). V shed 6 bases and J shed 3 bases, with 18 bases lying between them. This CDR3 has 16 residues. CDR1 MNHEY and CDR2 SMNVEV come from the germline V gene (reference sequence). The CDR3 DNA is TGTGCCAGCAGCTCAGGGCCCGCTTTGGTTGGAAACACCATATATTTT. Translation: CASSSGPALVGNTIYF.

DNA for the CDR3: TGTGCCAGCAGCTTCGACAATGAGCAGTTCTTC. Translated, it gives CASSFDNEQFF. The chain has TRBV5-6 and TRBJ2-1; D remains ambiguous. Germline lookup yields CDR1 SGHDT and CDR2 YYEEEE. V was clipped by 2 bases and J by 5 bases, with 2 bases between them. The CDR3 runs to 11 residues.

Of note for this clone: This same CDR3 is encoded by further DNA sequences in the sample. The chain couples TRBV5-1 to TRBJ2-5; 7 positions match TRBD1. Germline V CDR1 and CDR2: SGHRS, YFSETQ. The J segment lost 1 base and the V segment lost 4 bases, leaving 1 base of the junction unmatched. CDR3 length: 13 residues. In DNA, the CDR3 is TGCGCCAGCAGCAGGGGGCTCCAAGAGACCCAGTACTTC. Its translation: CASSRGLQETQYF.

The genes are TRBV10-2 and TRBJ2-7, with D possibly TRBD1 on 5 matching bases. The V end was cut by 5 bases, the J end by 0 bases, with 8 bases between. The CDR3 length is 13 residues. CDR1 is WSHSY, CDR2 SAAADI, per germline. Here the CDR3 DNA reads TGCGCCAGCAGTAAGACAGACTCCTACGAGCAGTACTTC. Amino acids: CASSKTDSYEQYF.